The clone carrying this T cell receptor beta chain has ten or more counts. This record comes from a study of T cells in Graves' hyperthyroidism and ophthalmopathy. The germline CDR1 and CDR2 sequences are SGHNT and YYREEE (reference sequence). The CDR3 has 15 residues. Deletions cut 3 bases from V and 3 bases from J, with 12 bases between. There were TCR beta CDR3 regions amplified from RNA transcripts. The study used the HTBI primer set for a first-round RT-PCR of the TCR CDR3. TCRdb reprocessed the multiplex PCR reads via MiXCR and lists one record per CDR3 protein. The sample contains about 99,000 distinct CDR3 sequences, roughly 44% of which appear only once.

Sequenced sample: blood. The chain employs TRBV5-4 and TRBJ2-2, with D possibly matching TRBD2 (6 bases). The receptor was isolated from a man aged 35 to 55 with Graves' hyperthyroidism. The DNA of the CDR3 is TGTGCCAGCAGCTACGGGAGAGGATACACCGGGGAGCTGTTTTTT. This translates into CASSYGRGYTGELFF.